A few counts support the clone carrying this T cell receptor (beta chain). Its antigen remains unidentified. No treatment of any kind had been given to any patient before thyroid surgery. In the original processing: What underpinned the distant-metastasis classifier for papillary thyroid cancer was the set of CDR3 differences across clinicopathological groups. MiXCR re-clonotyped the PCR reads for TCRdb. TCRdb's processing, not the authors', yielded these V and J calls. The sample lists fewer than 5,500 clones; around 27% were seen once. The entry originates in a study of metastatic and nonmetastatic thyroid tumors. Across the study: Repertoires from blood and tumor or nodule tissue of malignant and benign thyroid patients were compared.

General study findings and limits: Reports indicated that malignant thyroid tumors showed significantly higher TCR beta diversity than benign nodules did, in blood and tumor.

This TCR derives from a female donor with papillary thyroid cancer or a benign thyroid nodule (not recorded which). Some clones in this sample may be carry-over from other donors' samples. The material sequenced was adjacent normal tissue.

The CDR3 nucleotides read TGTGCCAGCAGCCCCCATGGTACCCAGTACTTC. Translation gives CASSPHGTQYF. V usage is TRBV7-9 and J usage is TRBJ2-5; D is ambiguous. V was cut by 5 bases and J by 8 bases, with 9 bases left in between. CDR3 length equals 11 residues. CDR1 and CDR2 from the germline V gene are SEHNR and FQNEAQ (reference sequence).